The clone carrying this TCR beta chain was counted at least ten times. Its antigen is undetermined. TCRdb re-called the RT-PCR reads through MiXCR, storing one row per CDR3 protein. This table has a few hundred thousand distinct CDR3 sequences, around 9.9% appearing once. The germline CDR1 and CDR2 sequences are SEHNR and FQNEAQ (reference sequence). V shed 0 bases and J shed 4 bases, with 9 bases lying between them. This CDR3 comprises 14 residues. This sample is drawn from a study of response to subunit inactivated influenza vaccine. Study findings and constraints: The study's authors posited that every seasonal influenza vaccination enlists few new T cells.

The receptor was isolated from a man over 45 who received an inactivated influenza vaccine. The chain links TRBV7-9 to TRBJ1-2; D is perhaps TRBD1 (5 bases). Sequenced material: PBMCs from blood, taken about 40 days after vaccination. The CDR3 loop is CASSLAGAGYGYTF. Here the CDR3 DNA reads TGTGCCAGCAGCTTAGCTGGGGCTGGCTATGGCTACACCTTC. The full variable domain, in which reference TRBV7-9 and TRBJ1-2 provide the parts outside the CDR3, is DTGVSQNPRHKITKRGQNVTFRCDPISEHNRLYWYRQTLGQGPEFLTYFQNEAQLEKSRLLSDRFSAERPKGSFSTLEIQRTEQGDSAMYLCASSLAGAGYGYTFGSGTRLTVV.